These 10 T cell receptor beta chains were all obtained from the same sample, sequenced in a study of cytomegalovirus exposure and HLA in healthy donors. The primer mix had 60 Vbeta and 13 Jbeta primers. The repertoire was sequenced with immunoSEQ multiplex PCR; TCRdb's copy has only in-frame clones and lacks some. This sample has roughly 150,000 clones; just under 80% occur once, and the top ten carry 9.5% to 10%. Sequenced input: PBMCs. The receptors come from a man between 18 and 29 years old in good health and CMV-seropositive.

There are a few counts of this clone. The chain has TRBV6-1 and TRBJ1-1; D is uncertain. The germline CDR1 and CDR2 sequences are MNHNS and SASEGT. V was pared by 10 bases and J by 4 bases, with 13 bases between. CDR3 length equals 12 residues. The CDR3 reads CAILSGGTEAFF. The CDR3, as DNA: TGTGCCATCCTCAGCGGCGGCACTGAAGCTTTCTTT.

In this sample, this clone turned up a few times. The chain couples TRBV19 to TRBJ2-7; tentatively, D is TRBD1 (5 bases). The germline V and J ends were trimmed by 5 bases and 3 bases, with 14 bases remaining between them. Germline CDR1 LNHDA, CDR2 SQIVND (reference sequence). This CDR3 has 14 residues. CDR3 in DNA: TGTGCCAGTAGTGTCGCAGGGTCTCTCTACGAGCAGTACTTC. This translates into CASSVAGSLYEQYF.

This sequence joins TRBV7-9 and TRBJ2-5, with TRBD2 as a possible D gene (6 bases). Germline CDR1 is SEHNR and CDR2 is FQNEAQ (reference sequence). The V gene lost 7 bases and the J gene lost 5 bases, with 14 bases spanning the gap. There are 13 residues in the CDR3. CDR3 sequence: CASTGLTGETQYF. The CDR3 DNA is TGTGCCAGCACGGGACTCACCGGGGAGACCCAGTACTTC.

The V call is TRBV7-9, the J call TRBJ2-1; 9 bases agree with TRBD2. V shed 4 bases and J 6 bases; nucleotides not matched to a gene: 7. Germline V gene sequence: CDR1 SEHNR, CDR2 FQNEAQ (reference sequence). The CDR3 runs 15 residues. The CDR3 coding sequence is TGTGCCAGCAGCTCCACGCGAGCGGGAGGCAATGAGCAGTTCTTC. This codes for CASSSTRAGGNEQFF. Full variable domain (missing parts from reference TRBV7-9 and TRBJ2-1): DTGVSQNPRHKITKRGQNVTFRCDPISEHNRLYWYRQTLGQGPEFLTYFQNEAQLEKSRLLSDRFSAERPKGSFSTLEIQRTEQGDSAMYLCASSSTRAGGNEQFFGPGTRLTVL.

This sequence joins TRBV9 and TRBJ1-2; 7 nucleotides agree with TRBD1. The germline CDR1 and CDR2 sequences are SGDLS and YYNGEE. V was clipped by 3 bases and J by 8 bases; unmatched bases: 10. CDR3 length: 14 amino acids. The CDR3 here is CASSAGTEKGGYTF. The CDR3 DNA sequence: TGTGCCAGCAGCGCCGGGACAGAGAAGGGAGGCTACACCTTC.

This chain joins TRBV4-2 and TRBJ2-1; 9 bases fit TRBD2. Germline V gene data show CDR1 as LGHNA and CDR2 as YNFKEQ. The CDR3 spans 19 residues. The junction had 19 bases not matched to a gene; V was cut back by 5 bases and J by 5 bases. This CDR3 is CASSYDWASGILPHNEQFF. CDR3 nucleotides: TGTGCCAGCAGCTATGACTGGGCTAGCGGGATCCTCCCCCACAATGAGCAGTTCTTC.

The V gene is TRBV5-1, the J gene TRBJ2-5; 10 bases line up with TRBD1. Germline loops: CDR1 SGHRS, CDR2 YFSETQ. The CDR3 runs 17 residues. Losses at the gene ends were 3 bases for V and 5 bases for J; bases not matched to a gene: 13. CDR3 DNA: TGCGCCAGCAGCTCGACCTCCGGGACAGGGGTCGGCGAGACCCAGTACTTC. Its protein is CASSSTSGTGVGETQYF. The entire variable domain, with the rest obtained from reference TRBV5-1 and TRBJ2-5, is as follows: KAGVTQTPRYLIKTRGQQVTLSCSPISGHRSVSWYQQTPGQGLQFLFEYFSETQRNKGNFPGRFSGRQFSNSRSEMNVSTLELGDSALYLCASSSTSGTGVGETQYFGPGTRLLVL.

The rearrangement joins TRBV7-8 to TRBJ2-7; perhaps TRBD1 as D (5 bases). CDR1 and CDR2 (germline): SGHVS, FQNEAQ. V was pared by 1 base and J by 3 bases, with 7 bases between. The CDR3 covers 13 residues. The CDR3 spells CASSLGQIYEQYF. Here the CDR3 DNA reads TGTGCCAGCAGCTTAGGACAGATCTACGAGCAGTACTTC.

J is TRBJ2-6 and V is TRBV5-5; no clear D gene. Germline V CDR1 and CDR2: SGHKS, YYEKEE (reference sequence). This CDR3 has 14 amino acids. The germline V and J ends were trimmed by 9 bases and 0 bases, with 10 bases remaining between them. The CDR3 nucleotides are TGTGCCACTGCGGTTGGCTCTGGGGCCAACGTCCTGACTTTC. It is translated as CATAVGSGANVLTF. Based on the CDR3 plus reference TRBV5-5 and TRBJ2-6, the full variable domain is DAGVTQSPTHLIKTRGQQVTLRCSPISGHKSVSWYQQVLGQGPQFIFQYYEKEERGRGNFPDRFSARQFPNYSSELNVNALLLGDSALYLCATAVGSGANVLTFGAGSRLTVL.

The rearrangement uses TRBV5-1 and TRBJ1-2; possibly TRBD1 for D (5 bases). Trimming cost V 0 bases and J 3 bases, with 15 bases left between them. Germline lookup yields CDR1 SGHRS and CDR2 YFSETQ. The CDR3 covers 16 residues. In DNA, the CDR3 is TGCGCCAGCAGCTTGGATTGGGGGGGAGGCGACTATGGCTACACCTTC. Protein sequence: CASSLDWGGGDYGYTF. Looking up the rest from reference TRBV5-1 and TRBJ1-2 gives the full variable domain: KAGVTQTPRYLIKTRGQQVTLSCSPISGHRSVSWYQQTPGQGLQFLFEYFSETQRNKGNFPGRFSGRQFSNSRSEMNVSTLELGDSALYLCASSLDWGGGDYGYTFGSGTRLTVV.